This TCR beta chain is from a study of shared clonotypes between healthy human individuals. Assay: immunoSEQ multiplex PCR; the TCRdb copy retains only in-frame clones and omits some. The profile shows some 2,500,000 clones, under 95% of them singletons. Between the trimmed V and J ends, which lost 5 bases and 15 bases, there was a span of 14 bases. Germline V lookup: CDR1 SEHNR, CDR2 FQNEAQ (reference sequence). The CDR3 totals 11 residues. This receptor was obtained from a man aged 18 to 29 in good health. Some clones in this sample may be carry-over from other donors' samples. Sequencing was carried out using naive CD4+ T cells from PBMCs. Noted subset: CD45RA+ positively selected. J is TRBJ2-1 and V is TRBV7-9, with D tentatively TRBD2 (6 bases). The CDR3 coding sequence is TGTGCCAGCAGCCGGGACTCACCTGCGTTCTTC. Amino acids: CASSRDSPAFF.